One sample yielded the 2 T cell receptor beta chains listed below, sequenced in a study of blood T cell repertoires in COVID-19. Produced via immunoSEQ multiplex PCR; TCRdb's table is partial and in-frame only. The sample consists of about 140,000 clones, more than 65% of them appearing once. The material sequenced was peripheral blood. Source of these receptors: a man in his sixties with active or convalescent COVID-19.

The genes are TRBV5-6 and TRBJ1-1, with D possibly TRBD1 on 6 matching bases. Germline-derived CDR1 and CDR2 are SGHDT and YYEEEE. V was shortened by 1 base and J by 5 bases, with 15 bases between the two germline ends. The CDR3 extends over 15 amino acids. The CDR3 reads CASSLSQGSGTEAFF. The CDR3 nucleotides read TGTGCCAGCAGCTTGTCGCAGGGGAGTGGGACTGAAGCTTTCTTT.

The V and J genes are TRBV15 and TRBJ2-2; perhaps TRBD2 as D (6 bases). The V end was cut by 0 bases, the J end by 3 bases, with 11 bases between. Germline V gene data show CDR1 as LNHNV and CDR2 as YYDKDF (reference sequence). The CDR3 spans 16 residues. CDR3 bases: TGTGCCACCAGCAGAGATTTGGGGGGTGACACCGGGGAGCTGTTTTTT. Its translation is CATSRDLGGDTGELFF.